One sample yielded the 21 T cell receptor beta chains listed below, sequenced in a study of cytomegalovirus exposure and HLA in healthy donors. PCR employed 60 Vbeta and 13 Jbeta primers. Repertoires were generated with immunoSEQ multiplex PCR, while TCRdb's copy carries only in-frame clones and drops some. The data contain approximately 98,000 clones, under 85% of them singletons. Material for sequencing was PBMCs. The receptor source for this set is a man aged 18-30 years in good health and CMV-seropositive.

For the CDR3, the DNA is TGCAGCGTTTCGACAGGGCTGGTGGGCTACACCTTC. The encoded protein is CSVSTGLVGYTF. V usage is TRBV29-1 and J usage is TRBJ1-2; 7 nucleotides agree with TRBD1. Germline-derived CDR1 and CDR2 are SQVTM and ANQGSEA. CDR3 length: 12 residues. Trimming cost V 5 bases and J 8 bases; bases outside gene matches: 8. Based on the CDR3 plus reference TRBV29-1 and TRBJ1-2, the full variable domain is SAVISQKPSRDICQRGTSLTIQCQVDSQVTMMFWYRQQPGQSLTLIATANQGSEATYESGFVIDKFPISRPNLTFSTLTVSNMSPEDSSIYLCSVSTGLVGYTFGSGTRLTVV.

The chain combines TRBV19 with TRBJ2-3, with 9 bases aligning to TRBD2. Germline CDR1 reads LNHDA; CDR2 reads SQIVND (reference sequence). V lost 9 bases, J lost 0 bases, and 4 bases stayed unmatched. There are 14 residues in the CDR3. The CDR3 loop is CASQAGGSTDTQYF. The CDR3 coding sequence is TGTGCCAGCCAGGCGGGGGGGAGCACAGATACGCAGTATTTT.

This rearrangement joins TRBV10-2 to TRBJ2-1; 10 bases align to TRBD2. Germline assignment: CDR1 WSHSY and CDR2 SAAADI. This CDR3 spans 14 amino acids. J was trimmed by 5 bases and V by 10 bases; bases with no gene match: 8. As DNA, the CDR3 is TGCGCCACCATGGGGCTAGCGGGGGACAATGAGCAGTTCTTC. It yields the protein CATMGLAGDNEQFF.

The chain uses TRBV5-1 and TRBJ2-7; D possibly corresponds to TRBD2 (6 bases). The CDR3 spans 13 residues. In germline, CDR1 is SGHRS, CDR2 YFSETQ. V was pared by 3 bases and J by 6 bases, with 13 bases between. CDR3 sequence reads: CASSSLLGGEQYF. For the CDR3, the DNA is TGCGCCAGCAGCTCACTCCTCGGGGGCGAGCAGTACTTC.

CDR3 residues: CATLGGWNTEAFF. CDR3 DNA sequence: TGTGCCACTCTCGGAGGGTGGAACACTGAAGCTTTCTTT. The V and J genes are TRBV11-2 and TRBJ1-1; no clear D. The length of the CDR3 is 13 residues. The V gene's germline CDR1 is SGHAT and CDR2 FQNNGV. V was cut by 10 bases and J by 1 base, with 13 bases left in between.

This clone came up a few times. The rearrangement uses TRBV7-9 and TRBJ2-1; 14 positions match TRBD2. This CDR3 comprises 18 residues. Germline V gives CDR1 SEHNR, CDR2 FQNEAQ (reference sequence). After removal of 2 bases from V and 7 bases from J, the junction contained 10 bases not matched to a gene. The CDR3 loop reads CASSLFSLTSGGANEQFF. CDR3 bases: TGTGCCAGCAGCTTATTTTCCCTGACTAGCGGGGGGGCGAATGAGCAGTTCTTC.

The J gene is TRBJ1-1, the V gene TRBV7-9; D may be TRBD1 (5 bases). The V gene's germline CDR1 is SEHNR and CDR2 FQNEAQ (reference sequence). The CDR3 spans 13 residues. V lost 5 bases to trimming and J lost 6 bases, with 13 bases between them. CDR3 amino acids: CASSRPDSPEAFF. The CDR3 region has the DNA TGTGCCAGCAGCCGTCCCGACAGCCCTGAAGCTTTCTTT. Filled out from reference TRBV7-9 and TRBJ1-1, the complete variable domain reads DTGVSQNPRHKITKRGQNVTFRCDPISEHNRLYWYRQTLGQGPEFLTYFQNEAQLEKSRLLSDRFSAERPKGSFSTLEIQRTEQGDSAMYLCASSRPDSPEAFFGQGTRLTVV.

The chain combines TRBV6-6 with TRBJ2-7; 8 bases are shared with TRBD1. Germline-derived CDR1 and CDR2 are MNHNY and SVGAGI (reference sequence). Trimming took 3 bases from V and 6 from J; bases not matched to a gene: 7. The CDR3 runs to 14 residues. CDR3 amino acids: CASSYFQGAVEQYF. As DNA, the CDR3 is TGTGCCAGCAGTTATTTCCAGGGGGCTGTCGAGCAGTACTTC.

This clone has more than one count but fewer than ten. This sequence joins TRBV6-4 and TRBJ2-1; 11 nucleotides agree with TRBD2. The CDR3 is made up of 16 amino acids. V lost 3 bases and J lost 9; bases outside the gene matches: 10. CDR1 is MRHNA and CDR2 is SNTAGT in the germline V gene. The CDR3: CASSDIAGGPWSEQFF. The CDR3 coding sequence is TGTGCCAGCAGTGATATAGCGGGGGGGCCTTGGAGTGAGCAGTTCTTC.

The rearrangement joins TRBV19 to TRBJ2-5, with 10 nucleotides matching TRBD1. CDR1 LNHDA and CDR2 SQIVND come from the germline V gene (reference sequence). V shed 3 bases and J 5 bases; nucleotides not matched to a gene: 9. CDR3 length: 16 residues. CDR3 residues: CASSIGGTGAQETQYF. DNA for the CDR3: TGTGCCAGTAGTATTGGAGGGACAGGGGCGCAGGAGACCCAGTACTTC.

V and J are TRBV28 and TRBJ2-1; D is ambiguous. V lost 2 bases and J lost 9, with 11 bases in between. CDR1 is MDHEN, CDR2 SYDVKM, per germline. This CDR3 region has 13 residues. The CDR3 region is CASSLIARSEQFF. DNA of the CDR3: TGTGCCAGCAGTTTAATCGCTAGGAGTGAGCAGTTCTTC.

The CDR3 sequence is CASSLYPGTGNTGELFF. CDR3 in DNA: TGTGCCAGCAGTTTATACCCAGGGACAGGGAACACCGGGGAGCTGTTTTTT. The rearrangement links TRBV28 to TRBJ2-2; 8 bases line up with TRBD1. CDR1 MDHEN and CDR2 SYDVKM come from the germline V gene. The CDR3 runs to 17 residues. The junction had 5 bases not matched to a gene; V was cut back by 1 base and J by 1 base.

This clone came up a few times. This chain uses TRBV2 with TRBJ2-7; TRBD1 agrees at 9 bases. The CDR3 is made up of 15 amino acids. The V segment lost 0 bases and the J segment 6 bases; nucleotides outside the gene matches: 6. The germline gives CDR1 SNHLY, CDR2 FYNNEI. CDR3 in amino acids: CASSEAQGQGSEQYF. Here the CDR3 DNA reads TGTGCCAGCAGTGAAGCGCAGGGACAGGGCTCCGAGCAGTACTTC.

The genes are TRBV7-9 and TRBJ1-4; the D gene is possibly TRBD1 (6 bases). Between the trimmed V and J ends, which lost 4 bases and 6 bases, there was a span of 15 bases. The CDR3 extends over 15 amino acids. Germline lookup yields CDR1 SEHNR and CDR2 FQNEAQ (reference sequence). DNA for the CDR3: TGTGCCAGCAGCTCCGGACAGCCGGGCCATGAAAAACTGTTTTTT. Protein sequence: CASSSGQPGHEKLFF.

V usage is TRBV4-1 and J usage is TRBJ1-2; TRBD1 is a possible D gene (6 bases). The CDR3 runs 13 residues. Germline V gene data show CDR1 as MGHRA and CDR2 as YSYEKL. V lost 6 bases and J 7 bases, leaving 15 bases between the germline ends. CDR3 nucleotides: TGCGCCAGCAGAGGGGGATTGTATGGTGGCTACACCTTC. Protein product: CASRGGLYGGYTF.

The gene calls are TRBV9 and TRBJ1-5, with D unclear. The CDR3 has 15 residues. CDR1 is SGDLS, CDR2 YYNGEE, per germline. The V end lost 0 bases, the J end lost 3 bases, and 10 bases lay between the germline ends. The CDR3 coding sequence is TGTGCCAGCAGCGTAGGTTGGAGGGACAATCAGCCCCAGCATTTT. This translates into CASSVGWRDNQPQHF.

The CDR3 region is CASKTGLGGNEQFF. Here the CDR3 DNA reads TGTGCCAGCAAAACAGGGTTGGGTGGCAATGAGCAGTTCTTC. The chain has TRBV27 and TRBJ2-1, with a weak D call TRBD1 (6 bases). CDR1 and CDR2 from the germline V gene are MNHEY and SMNVEV (reference sequence). This CDR3 spans 14 amino acids. V was clipped by 7 bases and J by 6 bases, with 16 bases between them.

This clone is labeled as medium-sized. J is TRBJ1-4 and V is TRBV6-1; D not certain. V was clipped by 2 bases and J by 3 bases, with 10 bases between them. The CDR3 has 15 amino acids. The germline gives CDR1 MNHNS, CDR2 SASEGT. This CDR3 reads CASSESPGSNEKLFF. The CDR3 DNA follows: TGTGCCAGCAGTGAAAGCCCGGGGTCTAATGAAAAACTGTTTTTT.

This chain uses TRBV28 with TRBJ1-2; 12 bases align to TRBD1. After removal of 2 bases from V and 6 bases from J, the junction contained 10 bases not matched to a gene. In germline, CDR1 is MDHEN, CDR2 SYDVKM. CDR3 length: 17 residues. CDR3 amino acids: CASSLGTGGAFWDGYTF. CDR3 nucleotides: TGTGCCAGCAGTTTAGGGACAGGGGGCGCCTTTTGGGATGGCTACACCTTC.

V and J are TRBV5-4 and TRBJ2-2; 9 nucleotides line up with TRBD1. CDR1 is SGHNT, CDR2 YYREEE, per germline (reference sequence). CDR3 length: 16 amino acids. V gave up 3 bases and J gave up 1 base; unmatched junction bases: 4. The CDR3 nucleotides read TGTGCCAGCAGCTCACAGGGGGCCGGGAACACCGGGGAGCTGTTTTTT. Protein: CASSSQGAGNTGELFF. Full variable domain (remainder filled in from reference TRBV5-4 and TRBJ2-2): ETGVTQSPTHLIKTRGQQVTLRCSSQSGHNTVSWYQQALGQGPQFIFQYYREEENGRGNFPPRFSGLQFPNYSSELNVNALELDDSALYLCASSSQGAGNTGELFFGEGSRLTVL.

This chain connects TRBV5-1 to TRBJ2-7, with TRBD2 matching over 8 bases. The CDR3 loop spans 14 amino acids. Germline values: CDR1 SGHRS, CDR2 YFSETQ. Germline trimming cut 4 bases from V and 2 bases from J; bases unmatched to any gene: 5. As DNA, the CDR3 is TGCGCCAGCAGCGGCAGCGGGGGAGCCTACGAGCAGTACTTC. Translation gives CASSGSGGAYEQYF.